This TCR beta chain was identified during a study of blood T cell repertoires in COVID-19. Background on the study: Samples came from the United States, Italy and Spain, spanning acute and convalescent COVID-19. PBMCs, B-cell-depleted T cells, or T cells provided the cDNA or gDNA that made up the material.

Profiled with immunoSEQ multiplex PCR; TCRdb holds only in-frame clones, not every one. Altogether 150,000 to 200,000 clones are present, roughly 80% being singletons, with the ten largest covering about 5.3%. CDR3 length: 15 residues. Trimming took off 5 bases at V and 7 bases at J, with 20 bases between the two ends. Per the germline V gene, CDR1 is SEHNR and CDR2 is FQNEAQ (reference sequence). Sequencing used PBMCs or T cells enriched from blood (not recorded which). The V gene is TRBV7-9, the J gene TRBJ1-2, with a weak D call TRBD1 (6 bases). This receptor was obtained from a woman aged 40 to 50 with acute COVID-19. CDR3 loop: CASSLQSRSTGGYTF. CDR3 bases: TGTGCCAGCAGCCTACAGAGCAGATCGACAGGTGGCTACACCTTC.